This T cell receptor (beta chain) derives from a study of blood T cell repertoires in COVID-19. Study at large: Samples taken during acute and convalescent COVID-19 were collected in the United States, Italy and Spain. Sources were T cells, B-cell-depleted T cells, or PBMCs; the material itself was cDNA or gDNA.

Authors' methods: Estimation of nucleated cell counts was performed using reference gene primer amplification. Assay: immunoSEQ multiplex PCR; the TCRdb copy retains only in-frame clones and omits some. The V and J calls and the clone size are those of that table, but D and trimming were determined from the DNA. The sample holds about 81,000 clones; around 89% are singletons and the top ten take 10% to 15%. The sequenced sample was peripheral blood. The sequence was collected from a man aged 65 to 85 with active or convalescent COVID-19.

DNA for the CDR3: TGTGCCAGCTGCACAGAGACAGACTATGGCTACACCTTC. Its translation is CASCTETDYGYTF. V gene TRBV12-3 or TRBV12-4 combines with J gene TRBJ1-2, with D perhaps matching TRBD1 (5 bases). Deletions cut 8 bases from V and 3 bases from J, with 13 bases between. The CDR3 runs 13 residues.